The rows below give T cell receptor beta chains drawn from one sample of a study of blood T cell repertoires in COVID-19. The repertoire was sequenced with immunoSEQ multiplex PCR; TCRdb's copy has only in-frame clones and lacks some. This sample has about 190,000 clones, with 75% to 90% found just once. Input material: peripheral blood. The receptors originated from a woman in her thirties or forties with acute or convalescent COVID-19. Both conserved end residues are part of each CDR3. Each record gives: clone size, V gene, D gene, J gene, CDR3 protein, CDR3 DNA. D genes are given only for firm matches. Only some rows state a clone size, as once, few, many or a class for expanded clones.

.	TRBV2	.	TRBJ1-6	CASSDGRAGSPLHF	TGTGCCAGCAGTGATGGGAGGGCCGGTTCACCCCTCCACTTT
.	TRBV7-9	TRBD1	TRBJ2-5	CATYRGDQETQYF	TGTGCCACATACAGGGGTGATCAAGAGACCCAGTACTTC
.	TRBV3-1/TRBV3-2	.	TRBJ2-2	CASSQVRHGELFF	TGTGCCAGCAGCCAAGTGCGGCACGGGGAGCTGTTTTTT
.	TRBV27	TRBD2	TRBJ2-7	CASNPVMRERGEQYF	TGTGCCAGCAACCCCGTAATGCGGGAGAGAGGCGAGCAGTACTTC
once	TRBV3-1/TRBV3-2	TRBD2	TRBJ2-5	CASSRGRGGQETQYF	TGTGCCAGCAGCCGCGGGAGGGGAGGGCAAGAGACCCAGTACTTC
few	TRBV7-9	.	TRBJ1-1	CASSLGGQKAFF	TGTGCCAGCAGCTTAGGTGGACAGAAAGCTTTCTTT
.	TRBV19	.	TRBJ2-3	CASSRLDSGRDTQYF	TGTGCCAGTAGTCGTTTGGACTCGGGTCGAGATACGCAGTATTTT
few	TRBV9	TRBD1	TRBJ1-5	CASSVAPGGNQPQHF	TGTGCCAGCAGCGTAGCCCCAGGGGGAAATCAGCCCCAGCATTTT
.	TRBV18	.	TRBJ1-5	CASSPGENQPQHF	TGTGCCAGCTCCCCGGGGGAGAATCAGCCCCAGCATTTT
.	TRBV3-1/TRBV3-2	.	TRBJ1-2	CASGTNGYTF	TGTGCCAGCGGGACAAATGGCTACACCTTC
few	TRBV6-1	TRBD2	TRBJ2-1	CASSETSGTYNEQFF	TGTGCCAGCAGTGAGACTAGCGGGACCTACAATGAGCAGTTCTTC
.	TRBV5-6	.	TRBJ1-5	CASSAGSPYSNQPQHF	TGTGCCAGCAGCGCTGGGAGTCCTTATAGCAATCAGCCCCAGCATTTT
.	TRBV6-5	.	TRBJ2-7	CASSKGRSYEQYF	TGTGCCAGCAGCAAAGGGAGGTCCTACGAGCAGTACTTC
.	TRBV14	.	TRBJ2-1	CASSAYREPNNEQFF	TGTGCCAGCAGCGCCTACAGGGAGCCTAACAATGAGCAGTTCTTC
.	TRBV6-6	TRBD1	TRBJ2-1	CASSYGTGANEQFF	TGTGCCAGCAGTTACGGGACAGGGGCAAATGAGCAGTTCTTC
once	TRBV19	.	TRBJ2-3	CASSIGLTDTQYF	TGTGCCAGTAGTATAGGCCTAACAGATACGCAGTATTTT
.	TRBV2	.	TRBJ2-5	CASSEAAQETQYF	TGTGCCAGCAGTGAAGCGGCCCAGGAGACCCAGTACTTC
.	TRBV19	TRBD1	TRBJ1-5	CASSHTGGRGNQPQHF	TGTGCCAGTAGTCATACAGGGGGCCGCGGCAATCAGCCCCAGCATTTT
.	TRBV5-1	.	TRBJ1-4	CASSLGLNEKLFF	TGCGCCAGCAGCTTGGGACTCAATGAAAAACTGTTTTTT
.	TRBV3-1/TRBV3-2	TRBD2	TRBJ2-1	CASSWGLAGGLSEQFF	TGTGCCAGCAGCTGGGGACTAGCGGGGGGTTTGAGTGAGCAGTTCTTC
.	TRBV2	TRBD1	TRBJ1-1	CASRPGTGGTEAFF	TGTGCCAGCAGACCCGGGACAGGAGGCACTGAAGCTTTCTTT
.	TRBV9	TRBD1	TRBJ2-3	CASSVVGGVSTDTQYF	TGTGCCAGCAGCGTAGTAGGGGGCGTGAGCACAGATACGCAGTATTTT
.	TRBV4-1	.	TRBJ2-1	CASSQGSLRSSYNEQFF	TGCGCCAGCAGCCAAGGTAGCCTAAGGAGCTCCTACAATGAGCAGTTCTTC
.	TRBV27	.	TRBJ2-1	CASMPFGYNEQFF	TGTGCCAGCATGCCCTTCGGCTACAATGAGCAGTTCTTC
few	TRBV5-1	.	TRBJ1-2	CASTEGDYGYTF	TGCGCCAGCACGGAGGGAGACTATGGCTACACCTTC
.	TRBV3-1/TRBV3-2	.	TRBJ1-2	CASSNQRNYGYTF	TGTGCCAGCAGTAATCAGCGAAACTATGGCTACACCTTC
.	TRBV13	TRBD2	TRBJ2-3	CASSLGLAGGGTQYF	TGTGCCAGCAGCTTGGGACTAGCGGGAGGTGGTACGCAGTATTTT
once	TRBV7-9	.	TRBJ2-7	CASSRHLLGDTIYEQYF	TGTGCCAGCAGCCGACACCTCTTGGGGGACACCATCTACGAGCAGTACTTC
.	TRBV30	TRBD1	TRBJ2-5	CAWSRAGQGATIGGKETQYF	TGTGCCTGGAGCCGAGCCGGACAGGGGGCGACTATAGGTGGGAAAGAGACCCAGTACTTC
.	TRBV2	TRBD1	TRBJ1-2	CASSGTGDGYTF	TGTGCCAGCAGTGGAACAGGGGATGGCTACACCTTC
.	TRBV4-1	TRBD2	TRBJ2-7	CASSQQDGGREVREQYF	TGCGCCAGCAGCCAACAGGATGGGGGACGGGAGGTTAGGGAGCAGTACTTC
.	TRBV11-3	.	TRBJ2-3	CASSPRETDTQYF	TGTGCCAGCAGCCCACGGGAAACAGATACGCAGTATTTT
.	TRBV29-1	TRBD2	TRBJ2-7	CSAWGEGSYEQYF	TGCAGCGCCTGGGGGGAGGGATCCTACGAGCAGTACTTC
.	TRBV18	TRBD1	TRBJ1-2	CASSPEGQYGYTF	TGTGCCAGCTCACCAGAGGGACAGTATGGCTACACCTTC
once	TRBV27	.	TRBJ2-7	CASSFQHRGYEQYF	TGTGCCAGCAGTTTCCAACACCGCGGGTACGAGCAGTACTTC
.	TRBV7-3	.	TRBJ1-1	CASTSGGAAGDTEAFF	TGTGCCAGCACCTCGGGTGGGGCGGCGGGGGACACTGAAGCTTTCTTT
once	TRBV6-4	.	TRBJ2-2	CASKDTMNTGELFF	TGTGCCAGCAAGGACACAATGAACACCGGGGAGCTGTTTTTT
.	TRBV5-4	.	TRBJ1-3	CASSPGVPTGLRNTIYF	TGTGCCAGCAGCCCTGGGGTCCCCACAGGGCTCAGAAACACCATATATTTT
.	TRBV19	.	TRBJ1-1	CASSRTTTNTEAFF	TGTGCCAGTAGTAGGACGACTACGAACACTGAAGCTTTCTTT
.	TRBV5-4	.	TRBJ2-3	CASSLSGIHTDTQYF	TGTGCCAGCAGCTTGTCGGGAATACACACAGATACGCAGTATTTT
.	TRBV5-4	TRBD1	TRBJ1-1	CASRTGGARSTEAFF	TGTGCCAGCAGGACAGGGGGCGCCAGGTCCACTGAAGCTTTCTTT
once	TRBV28	.	TRBJ1-2	CASSLSGGSNYGYTF	TGTGCCAGCAGTTTATCGGGGGGGAGCAACTATGGCTACACCTTC
once	TRBV2	TRBD1	TRBJ1-2	CASRIDRGTYGYTF	TGTGCCAGCAGGATCGACAGGGGGACCTATGGCTACACCTTC
.	TRBV3-1/TRBV3-2	TRBD2	TRBJ2-1	CASGDYRDNEQFF	TGTGCCAGCGGGGACTACCGCGACAATGAGCAGTTCTTC
.	TRBV11-3	TRBD2	TRBJ2-1	CASSLGASGAYNEQFF	TGTGCCAGCAGCTTAGGTGCTAGCGGGGCTTACAATGAGCAGTTCTTC
.	TRBV27	.	TRBJ2-1	CASSPSEESEQFF	TGTGCCAGCAGTCCCAGCGAGGAAAGTGAGCAGTTCTTC
.	TRBV30	.	TRBJ1-4	CAWSVQARKLFF	TGTGCCTGGAGTGTACAGGCTCGGAAACTGTTTTTT